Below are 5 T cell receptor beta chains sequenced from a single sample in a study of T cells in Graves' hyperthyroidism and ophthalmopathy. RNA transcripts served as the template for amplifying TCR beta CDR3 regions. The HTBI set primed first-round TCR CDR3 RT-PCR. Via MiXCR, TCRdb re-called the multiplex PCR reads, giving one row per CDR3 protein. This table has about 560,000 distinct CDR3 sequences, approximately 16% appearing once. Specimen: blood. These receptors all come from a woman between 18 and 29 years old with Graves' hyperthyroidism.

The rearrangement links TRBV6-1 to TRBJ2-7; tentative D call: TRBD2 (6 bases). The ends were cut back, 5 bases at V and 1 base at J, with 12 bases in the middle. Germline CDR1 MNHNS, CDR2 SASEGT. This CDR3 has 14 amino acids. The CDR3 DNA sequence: TGTGCCAGCAGTCGGAGCGGGCCATCCTACGAGCAGTACTTC. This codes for CASSRSGPSYEQYF.

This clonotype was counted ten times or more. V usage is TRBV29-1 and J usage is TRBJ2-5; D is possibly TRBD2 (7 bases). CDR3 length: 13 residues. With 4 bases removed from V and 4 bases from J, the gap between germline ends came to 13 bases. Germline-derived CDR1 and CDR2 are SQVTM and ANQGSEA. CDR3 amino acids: CSVVGGRGETQYF. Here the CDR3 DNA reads TGCAGCGTTGTCGGGGGGCGCGGAGAGACCCAGTACTTC.

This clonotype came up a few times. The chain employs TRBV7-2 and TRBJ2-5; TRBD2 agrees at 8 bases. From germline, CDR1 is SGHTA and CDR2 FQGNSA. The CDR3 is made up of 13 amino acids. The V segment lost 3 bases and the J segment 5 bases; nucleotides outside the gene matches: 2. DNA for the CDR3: TGTGCCAGCAGCTTCGGGGGGGAGGAGACCCAGTACTTC. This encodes CASSFGGEETQYF.

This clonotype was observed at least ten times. The CDR3 loop reads CASSENRDPTYYGYTF. The CDR3 DNA reads as TGTGCCAGCAGTGAGAACCGGGACCCGACCTACTATGGCTACACCTTC. The chain carries TRBV2 and TRBJ1-2; D may be TRBD1 (5 bases). Between the trimmed V and J ends, which lost 3 bases and 3 bases, there was a span of 17 bases. The CDR3 spans 16 residues. Germline CDR1 reads SNHLY; CDR2 reads FYNNEI.

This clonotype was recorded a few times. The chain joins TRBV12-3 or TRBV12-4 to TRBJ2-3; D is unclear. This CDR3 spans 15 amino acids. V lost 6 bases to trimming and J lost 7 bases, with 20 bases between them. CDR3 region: CASRVTRPVLNTQYF. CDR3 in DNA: TGTGCCAGCAGGGTCACCCGGCCCGTCTTGAATACGCAGTATTTT.